The following is a TCR beta chain sequence with its context. Which antigen it targets is not known. No qualities accompany the bases; no much larger clone lies one base away. This record belongs to a study of blood T cells in healthy people across ages (dated by TCRdb to between 2014 and 2017). Turning to the overall study: Template switching captured roughly one uniquely barcoded TCR beta cDNA molecule per two T cells in model experiments. The donors were split into four age groups: young (average 16 years), middle-aged (roughly 39), aged (more than 60) and long-lived (approximately 89). Age-related changes in TCR beta repertoire diversity were measured in the study by deep sequencing normalized with unique cDNA molecular identifiers. Using the same blood draw, the study looked at two additional independent replicas of 1 million unique cDNA reads for two donors, one aged 18 to 30 and the other aged 80 or older. The research as a whole found: As age increased, observed TCR beta diversity per million T cells dropped in a roughly linear way, and a significant reduction was already evident by age approximately 40. Compared with the aged group, the long-lived group had more naive CD4+ T cells, fewer expanded clones and increased TCR diversity, a pattern suggesting age selection. The percentage of naive T cells measured by flow cytometry correlated strongly with observed TCR beta diversity. Bulk unsorted PBMC profiling prevented conclusive comparison of naive and antigen-experienced compartments. Total diversity estimates from one million sequenced T cells were considered lower bounds and underestimates. The CMV infection status of donors was not known, potentially confounding age-related changes in expanded clonotypes.

The donors were a few dozen Caucasian individuals from Russia, aged roughly 6 to 90 years, who were systemically healthy. Each donor gave 8 to 10 milliliters of peripheral blood, collected into EDTA-treated Vacutainer tubes. Ficoll-Paque density-gradient centrifugation was used to isolate PBMCs, with at least 6 million per sample. Trizol reagent was used to extract total RNA from PBMCs, with at least 5 micrograms per sample. The percentages of naive CD45RAhigh/CD27high T cells were determined by flow cytometry on a PBMC aliquot from every donor. Library method: 5' RACE. For sequencing, an Illumina HiSeq 2500 was employed. A second PCR of roughly 6 to 11 cycles was run with a J-beta primer mix and a sample-barcoded 5' primer. A template-switch 5' adaptor carrying 12 random nucleotides introduced a unique molecular identifier onto each TCR beta cDNA molecule. Each sample yielded at least 2.5 million CDR3-containing paired-end reads. All of the RNA was converted into first-strand cDNA using the Mint cDNA synthesis kit, with a TRBC-specific oligonucleotide serving as the primer. After uracil-DNA glycosylase treatment, a first 18-cycle PCR used universal primers M1SS and BC2_uni_R on all cDNA. The paper's processing steps were these. Normalization of each sample was performed by random selection of 1 million high-quality reads, each carrying a distinct molecular identifier. Reads sharing molecular identifiers were discarded rather than binned into consensus sequences. CDR3 identification, clonotype clustering and error correction used MiTCR with a Q25 quality threshold and the strictest error-elimination algorithm. Lower-bound total TCR beta diversity was estimated with a nonparametric unseen species model using Euler transformation. In-frame beta chains were kept once TCRdb had trimmed the public reads at Q25 with fastp and called clones with MiXCR. Merged by CDR3 protein, the rows form single entries marked with the most common genes and DNA. The authors' filters were not applied to this entry. The sample table records 760,000 or so distinct CDR3 sequences; around 25% of these occur just once. The top ten clones comprise 9% to 9.5% of the sample.

Germline trimming amounts to 6 bases on V and 0 bases on J, with 11 as the count of junction bases outside the gene matches. Measured from the cysteine to the phenylalanine, the CDR3 is 16 residues long. This entry keeps only the CDR3 DNA: 48 bases, framed from base 1. The same sample was also used in a study of T cells of mothers and their children. From that second study: The donors were nine systemically healthy Caucasian individuals, made up of three mothers and their six children. cDNA synthesis used all of the extracted RNA, with about 1.5 ug of RNA in each 15 ul reaction. In the second PCR, sample barcodes and 2-4 random nucleotides were introduced via the M1S primer. Over 9.5 million TCR beta CDR3 reads came from each mother, compared with a few million reads from each child. TCR recombination output is similarly shaped by thymic selection in related and unrelated pairs, with a minor effect exerted by inherited differences. Normalized repertoire overlap was always found to be slightly, but never significantly, higher in related mother-child pairs than in unrelated mother-child pairs. No persistent microchimeric T cell clones were detected, at a sensitivity of around 100 clones per million clonotypes. Deep NGS was used in the study to compare the TCR beta repertoires of mothers and children and to look for features that separate related mother-child pairs from unrelated individuals. On average, the children were roughly 10 +/- 4 years old, while the mothers were about 40 +/- 4 years old. After adapter ligation was performed with NEBNext reagents, the libraries were sequenced on an Illumina HiSeq 2000 with 100+100 nt paired-end reads. To prevent cross-contamination, the mother and child libraries were prepared one month apart and sequenced in separate runs. Each donor had between roughly 450,000 and 2,100,000 distinct TCR beta clonotypes identified. Naive TCR beta clonotypes were estimated from low-frequency clonotypes matched to each donor's FACS-determined naive share, without sorting.

This clonotype was obtained from a boy younger than 18 in good health. Sequencing was performed on blood. This chain is built from TRBV12-3 or TRBV12-4 and TRBJ2-7, and 7 bases in between align with TRBD2. The DNA is as follows: TGTGCCAGCAGCACCCTCGGTTCTAGCGGCTCCTACGAGCAGTACTTC. It is translated as CASSTLGSSGSYEQYF.